This T cell receptor (beta chain) was identified during a study of response to subunit inactivated influenza vaccine. Study-level points and caveats: With each seasonal influenza vaccination, the authors suggested, few new T cells are recruited.

Germline V gene sequence: CDR1 SGHDT, CDR2 YYEEEE. Trimming left V 3 bases short and J 6 bases short, with 15 bases between. This CDR3 has 15 residues. Note on this clonotype: Its target is not known.

TCRdb processed the RT-PCR reads anew with MiXCR; each CDR3 protein has one entry. Of more than 450,000 distinct CDR3 sequences in the sample, 12% are singletons; the top ten hold roughly 10%. The chain is built from TRBV5-6 and TRBJ2-2; tentatively, D is TRBD1 (6 bases). The sequence came from a man in his forties or fifties who received an inactivated influenza vaccine. The specimen comprised PBMCs from blood, sampled on the day of vaccination. The CDR3 here is CASSSGTSNAGELFF. The CDR3, as DNA: TGTGCCAGCAGCTCCGGGACATCTAATGCCGGGGAGCTGTTTTTT. The full variable domain, with the rest looked up from reference TRBV5-6 and TRBJ2-2, is DAGVTQSPTHLIKTRGQQVTLRCSPKSGHDTVSWYQQALGQGPQFIFQYYEEEERQRGNFPDRFSGHQFPNYSSELNVNALLLGDSALYLCASSSGTSNAGELFFGEGSRLTVL.